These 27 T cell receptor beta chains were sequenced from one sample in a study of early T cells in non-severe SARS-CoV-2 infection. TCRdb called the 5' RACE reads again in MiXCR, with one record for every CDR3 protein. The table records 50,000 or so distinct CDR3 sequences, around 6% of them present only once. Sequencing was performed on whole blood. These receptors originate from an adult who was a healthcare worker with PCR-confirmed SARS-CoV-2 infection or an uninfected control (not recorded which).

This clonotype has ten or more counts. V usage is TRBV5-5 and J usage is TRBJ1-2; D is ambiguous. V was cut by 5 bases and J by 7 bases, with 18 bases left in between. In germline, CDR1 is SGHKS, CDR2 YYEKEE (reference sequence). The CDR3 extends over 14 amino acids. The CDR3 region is CASRKADVLGGYTF. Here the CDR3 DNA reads TGTGCCAGCAGGAAAGCGGACGTTTTAGGTGGCTACACCTTC.

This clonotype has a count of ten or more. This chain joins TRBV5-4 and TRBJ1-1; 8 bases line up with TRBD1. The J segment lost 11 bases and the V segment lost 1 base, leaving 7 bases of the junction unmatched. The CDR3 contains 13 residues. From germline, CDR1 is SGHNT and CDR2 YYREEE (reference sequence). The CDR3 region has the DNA TGTGCCAGCAGCTTGCAGGGGGCATCTGCCGCTTTCTTT. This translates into CASSLQGASAAFF.

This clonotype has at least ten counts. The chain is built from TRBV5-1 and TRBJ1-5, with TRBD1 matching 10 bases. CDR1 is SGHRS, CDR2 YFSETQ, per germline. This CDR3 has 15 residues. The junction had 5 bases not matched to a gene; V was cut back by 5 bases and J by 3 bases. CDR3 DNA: TGCGCCAGCAGATGGGGGACAGGGGACAATCAGCCCCAGCATTTT. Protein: CASRWGTGDNQPQHF.

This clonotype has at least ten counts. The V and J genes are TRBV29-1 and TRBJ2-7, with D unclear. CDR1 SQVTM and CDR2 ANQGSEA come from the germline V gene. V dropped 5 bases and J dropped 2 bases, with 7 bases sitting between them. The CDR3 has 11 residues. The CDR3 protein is CSVNVAYEQYF. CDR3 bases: TGCAGCGTTAACGTCGCCTACGAGCAGTACTTC.

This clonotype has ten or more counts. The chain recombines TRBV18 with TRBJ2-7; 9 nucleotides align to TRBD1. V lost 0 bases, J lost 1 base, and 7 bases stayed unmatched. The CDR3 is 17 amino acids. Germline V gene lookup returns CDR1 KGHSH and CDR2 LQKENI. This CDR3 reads CASSPPTGGTQSYEQYF. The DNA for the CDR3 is TGTGCCAGCTCACCACCCACAGGGGGCACACAGTCCTACGAGCAGTACTTC.

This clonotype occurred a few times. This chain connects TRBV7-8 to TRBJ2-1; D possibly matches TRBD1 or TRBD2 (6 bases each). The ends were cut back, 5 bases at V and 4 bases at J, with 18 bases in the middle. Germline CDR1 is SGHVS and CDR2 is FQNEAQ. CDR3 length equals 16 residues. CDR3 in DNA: TGTGCCAGCAGCCCCCTTGGGGGGCCTGCGTACAATGAGCAGTTCTTC. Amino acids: CASSPLGGPAYNEQFF.

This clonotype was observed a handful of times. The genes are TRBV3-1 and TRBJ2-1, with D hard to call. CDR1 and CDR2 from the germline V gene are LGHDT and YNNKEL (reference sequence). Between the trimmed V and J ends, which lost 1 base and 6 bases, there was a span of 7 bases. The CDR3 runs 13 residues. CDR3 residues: CASSQVFSNEQFF. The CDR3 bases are TGTGCCAGCAGCCAAGTATTCAGCAATGAGCAGTTCTTC.

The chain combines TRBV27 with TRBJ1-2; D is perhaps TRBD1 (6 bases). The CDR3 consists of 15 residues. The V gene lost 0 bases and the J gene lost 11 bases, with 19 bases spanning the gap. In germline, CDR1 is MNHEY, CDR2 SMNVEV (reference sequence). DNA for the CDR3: TGTGCCAGCAGTTTATCGGCGGGGGCTTTCATAGGATACACCTTC. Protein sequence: CASSLSAGAFIGYTF.

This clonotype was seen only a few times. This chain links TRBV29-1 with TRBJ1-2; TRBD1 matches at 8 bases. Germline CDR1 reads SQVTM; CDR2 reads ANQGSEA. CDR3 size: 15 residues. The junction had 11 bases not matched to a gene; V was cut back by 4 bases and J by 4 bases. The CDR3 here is CSVGMGETGGYGYTF. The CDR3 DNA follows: TGCAGCGTTGGGATGGGCGAAACAGGGGGCTATGGCTACACCTTC.

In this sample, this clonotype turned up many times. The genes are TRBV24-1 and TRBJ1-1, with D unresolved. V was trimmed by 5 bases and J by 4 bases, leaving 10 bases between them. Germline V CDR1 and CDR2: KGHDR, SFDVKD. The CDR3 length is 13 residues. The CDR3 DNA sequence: TGTGCCACCAGTGCGGGGTCCGGCACTGAAGCTTTCTTT. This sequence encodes CATSAGSGTEAFF.

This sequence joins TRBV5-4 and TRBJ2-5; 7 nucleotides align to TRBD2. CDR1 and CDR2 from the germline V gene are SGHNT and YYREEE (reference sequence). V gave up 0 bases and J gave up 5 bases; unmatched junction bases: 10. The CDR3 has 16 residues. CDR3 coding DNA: TGTGCCAGCAGCTTGGCTGGCGGGAGCGGAGGCGAGACCCAGTACTTC. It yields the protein CASSLAGGSGGETQYF.

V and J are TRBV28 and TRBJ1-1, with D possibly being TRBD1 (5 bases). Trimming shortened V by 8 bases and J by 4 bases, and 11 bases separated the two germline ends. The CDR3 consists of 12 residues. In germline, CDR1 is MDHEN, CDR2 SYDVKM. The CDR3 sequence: CASSGFRTEAFF. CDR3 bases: TGTGCCAGCTCAGGGTTTCGCACTGAAGCTTTCTTT.

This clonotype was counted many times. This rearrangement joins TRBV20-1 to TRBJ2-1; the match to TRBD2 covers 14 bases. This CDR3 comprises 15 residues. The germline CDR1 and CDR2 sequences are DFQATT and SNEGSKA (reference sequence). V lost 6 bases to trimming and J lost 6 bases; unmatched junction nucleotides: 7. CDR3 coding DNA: TGCAGTGCAACCACCGGGACTAGCGGGAGCAATGAGCAGTTCTTC. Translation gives CSATTGTSGSNEQFF.

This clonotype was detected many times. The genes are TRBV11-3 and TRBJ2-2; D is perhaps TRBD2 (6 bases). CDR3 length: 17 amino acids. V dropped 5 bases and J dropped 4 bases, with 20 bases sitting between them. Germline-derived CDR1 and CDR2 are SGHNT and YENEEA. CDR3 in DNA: TGTGCCAGCAGCCGTGCGTCCGGGGGAGTAGGCACCGGGGAGCTGTTTTTT. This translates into CASSRASGGVGTGELFF.

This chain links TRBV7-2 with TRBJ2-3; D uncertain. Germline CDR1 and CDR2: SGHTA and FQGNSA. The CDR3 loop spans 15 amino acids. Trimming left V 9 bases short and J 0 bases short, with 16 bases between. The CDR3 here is CASILRPSSTDTQYF. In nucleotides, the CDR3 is TGTGCCAGTATACTCAGACCGTCTAGCACAGATACGCAGTATTTT.

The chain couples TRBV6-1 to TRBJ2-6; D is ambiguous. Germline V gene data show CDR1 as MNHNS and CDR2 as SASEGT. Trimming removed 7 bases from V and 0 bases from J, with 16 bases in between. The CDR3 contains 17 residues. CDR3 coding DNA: TGTGCCAGCAAGATGGGCCCGATAATCTCTGGGGCCAACGTCCTGACTTTC. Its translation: CASKMGPIISGANVLTF.

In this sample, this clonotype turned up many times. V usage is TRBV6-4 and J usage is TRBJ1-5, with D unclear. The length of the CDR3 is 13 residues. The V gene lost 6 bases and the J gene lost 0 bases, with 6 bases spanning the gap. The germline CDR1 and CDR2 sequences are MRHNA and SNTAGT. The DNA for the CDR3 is TGTGCCAGCAGCCAACATAGCAATCAGCCCCAGCATTTT. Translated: CASSQHSNQPQHF.

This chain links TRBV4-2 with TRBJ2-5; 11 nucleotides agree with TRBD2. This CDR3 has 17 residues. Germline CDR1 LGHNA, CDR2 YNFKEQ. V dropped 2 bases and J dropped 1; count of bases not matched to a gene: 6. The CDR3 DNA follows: TGTGCCAGCAGCCAACTTCCGGGACTAGCGGTCCAAGAGACCCAGTACTTC. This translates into CASSQLPGLAVQETQYF.

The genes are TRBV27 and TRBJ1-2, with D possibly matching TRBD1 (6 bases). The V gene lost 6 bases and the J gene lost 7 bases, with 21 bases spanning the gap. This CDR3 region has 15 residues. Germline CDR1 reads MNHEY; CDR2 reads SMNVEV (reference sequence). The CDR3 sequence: CASSSTRGTSIGYTF. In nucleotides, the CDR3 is TGTGCCAGCAGCTCTACCAGGGGAACATCTATTGGCTACACCTTC.

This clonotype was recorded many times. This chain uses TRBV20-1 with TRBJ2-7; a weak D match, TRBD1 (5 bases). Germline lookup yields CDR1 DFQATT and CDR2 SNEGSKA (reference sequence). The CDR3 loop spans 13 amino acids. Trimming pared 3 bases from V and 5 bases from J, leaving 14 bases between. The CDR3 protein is CSARPGKTHEQYF. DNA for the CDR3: TGCAGTGCTAGGCCAGGGAAGACCCACGAGCAGTACTTC.

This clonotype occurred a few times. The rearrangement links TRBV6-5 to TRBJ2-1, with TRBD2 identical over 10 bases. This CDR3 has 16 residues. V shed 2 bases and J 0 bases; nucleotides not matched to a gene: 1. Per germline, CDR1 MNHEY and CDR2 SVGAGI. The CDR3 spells CASSYASGSSYNEQFF. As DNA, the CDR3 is TGTGCCAGCAGTTACGCTAGCGGGAGCTCCTACAATGAGCAGTTCTTC.

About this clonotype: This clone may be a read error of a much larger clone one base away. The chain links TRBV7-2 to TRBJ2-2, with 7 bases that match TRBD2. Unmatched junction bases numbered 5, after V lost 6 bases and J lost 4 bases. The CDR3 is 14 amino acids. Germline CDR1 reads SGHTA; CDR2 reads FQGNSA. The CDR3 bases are TGTGCCAGCAGACCGAGCGGGGTCACCGGGGAGCTGTTTTTT. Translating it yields CASRPSGVTGELFF.

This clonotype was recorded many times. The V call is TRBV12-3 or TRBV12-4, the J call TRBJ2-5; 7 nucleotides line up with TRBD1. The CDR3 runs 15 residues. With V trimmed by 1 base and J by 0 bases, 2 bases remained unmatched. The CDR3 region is CASSLGTGDQETQYF. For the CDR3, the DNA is TGTGCCAGCAGTTTAGGTACAGGGGACCAAGAGACCCAGTACTTC.

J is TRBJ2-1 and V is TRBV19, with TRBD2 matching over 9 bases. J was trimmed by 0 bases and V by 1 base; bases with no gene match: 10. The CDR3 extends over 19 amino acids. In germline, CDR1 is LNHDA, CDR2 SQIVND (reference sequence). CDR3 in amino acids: CASSIGSGGPWNSYNEQFF. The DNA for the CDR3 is TGTGCCAGTAGTATAGGTAGCGGGGGACCTTGGAACTCCTACAATGAGCAGTTCTTC.

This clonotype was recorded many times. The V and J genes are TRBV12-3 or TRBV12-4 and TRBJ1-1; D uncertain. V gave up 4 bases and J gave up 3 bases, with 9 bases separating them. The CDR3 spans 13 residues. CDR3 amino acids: CASSSPGYTEAFF. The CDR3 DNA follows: TGTGCCAGCAGTTCCCCCGGCTACACTGAAGCTTTCTTT.

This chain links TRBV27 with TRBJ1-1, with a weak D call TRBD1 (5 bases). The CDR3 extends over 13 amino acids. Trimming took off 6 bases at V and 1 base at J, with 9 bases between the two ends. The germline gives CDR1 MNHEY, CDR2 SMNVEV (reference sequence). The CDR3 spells CASRLTANTEAFF. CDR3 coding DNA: TGTGCCAGCAGGCTGACAGCGAACACTGAAGCTTTCTTT.

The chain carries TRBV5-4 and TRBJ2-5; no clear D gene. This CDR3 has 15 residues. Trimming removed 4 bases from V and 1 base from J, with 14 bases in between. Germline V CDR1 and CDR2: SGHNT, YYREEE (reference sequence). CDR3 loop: CASSPSPTPQETQYF. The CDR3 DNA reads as TGTGCCAGCAGCCCCTCCCCCACCCCCCAAGAGACCCAGTACTTC.